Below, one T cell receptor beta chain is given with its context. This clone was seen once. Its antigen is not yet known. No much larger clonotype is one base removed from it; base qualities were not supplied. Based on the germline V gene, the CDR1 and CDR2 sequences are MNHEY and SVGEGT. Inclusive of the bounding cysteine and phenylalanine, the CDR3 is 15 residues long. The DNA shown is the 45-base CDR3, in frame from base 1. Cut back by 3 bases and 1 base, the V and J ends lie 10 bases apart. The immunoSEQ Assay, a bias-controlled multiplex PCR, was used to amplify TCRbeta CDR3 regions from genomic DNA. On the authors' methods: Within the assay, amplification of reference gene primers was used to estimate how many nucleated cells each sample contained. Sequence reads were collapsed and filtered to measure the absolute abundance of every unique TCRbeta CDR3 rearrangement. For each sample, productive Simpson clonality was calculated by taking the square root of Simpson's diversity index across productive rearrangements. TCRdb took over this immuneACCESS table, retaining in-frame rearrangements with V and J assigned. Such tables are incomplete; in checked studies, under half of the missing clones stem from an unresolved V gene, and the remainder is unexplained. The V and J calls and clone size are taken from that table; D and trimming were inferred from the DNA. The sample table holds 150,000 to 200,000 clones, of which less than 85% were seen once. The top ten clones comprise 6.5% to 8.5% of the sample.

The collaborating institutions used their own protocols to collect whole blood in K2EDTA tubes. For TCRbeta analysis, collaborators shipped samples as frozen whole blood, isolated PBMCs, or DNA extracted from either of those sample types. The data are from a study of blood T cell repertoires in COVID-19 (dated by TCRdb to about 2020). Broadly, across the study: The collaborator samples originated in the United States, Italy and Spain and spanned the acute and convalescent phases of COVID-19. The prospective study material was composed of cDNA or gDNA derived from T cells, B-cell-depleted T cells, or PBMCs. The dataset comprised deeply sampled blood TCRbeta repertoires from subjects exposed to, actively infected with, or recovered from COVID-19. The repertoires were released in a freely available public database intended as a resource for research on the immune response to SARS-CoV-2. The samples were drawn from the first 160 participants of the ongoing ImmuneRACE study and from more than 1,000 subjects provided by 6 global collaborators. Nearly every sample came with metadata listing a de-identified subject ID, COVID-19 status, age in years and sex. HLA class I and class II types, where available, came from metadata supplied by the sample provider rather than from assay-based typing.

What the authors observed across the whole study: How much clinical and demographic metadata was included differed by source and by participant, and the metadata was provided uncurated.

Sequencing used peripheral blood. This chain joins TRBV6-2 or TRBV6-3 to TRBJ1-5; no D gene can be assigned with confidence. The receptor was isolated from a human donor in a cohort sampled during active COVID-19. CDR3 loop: CASSYIRLSNQPQHF. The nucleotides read TGTGCCAGCAGTTATATCAGGTTGAGCAATCAGCCCCAGCATTTT.